This TCR beta chain was observed in a study of T cells in Graves' hyperthyroidism and ophthalmopathy. Overall study findings and caveats: Blood also contained most expanded thyroid clonotypes above 0.001.

Trimming shortened V by 6 bases and J by 1 base, and 3 bases separated the two germline ends. This CDR3 comprises 11 residues. The germline gives CDR1 MNHNS, CDR2 SASEGT. Any patient presenting with uncontrolled infection, other autoimmune disease, pregnancy or lactation was left out. PBMCs came from 7.5 to 10 ml fresh peripheral blood. RNA transcripts provided the source from which TCR beta CDR3 regions were amplified. When the TCR CDR3 underwent first-round RT-PCR, the HTBI primer set was used. TCRdb redid the calling of the multiplex PCR reads with MiXCR, one entry per CDR3 protein. The top ten hold roughly 49% of the sample, which has 340,000 or so distinct CDR3 sequences, 15% to 20% seen once. This clonotype was detected ten times or more. The antigen is not known.

This TCR was sampled from a woman between 50 and 59 years old with Graves' hyperthyroidism. Sample: blood. The chain carries TRBV6-1 and TRBJ1-1; D is ambiguous. CDR3 sequence reads: CASRENTEAFF. The CDR3 DNA reads as TGTGCCAGCAGAGAGAACACTGAAGCTTTCTTT.